This T cell receptor (beta chain) was observed in a study of cytomegalovirus exposure and HLA in healthy donors. Study conclusions and caveats: The study listed roughly 150 cytomegalovirus-associated TCR beta chains.

Data came from immunoSEQ multiplex PCR; TCRdb stores just in-frame clones and leaves some out. The sample includes some 49,000 clones, 85% to 95% of them seen just once. Comment on this clone: Its antigen is not known.

Per germline, CDR1 LGHNA and CDR2 YSLEER. Trimming left V 0 bases short and J 0 bases short, with 6 bases between. This CDR3 spans 16 amino acids. This chain joins TRBV4-3 and TRBJ2-6; D is ambiguous. The TCR sequence derives from a woman aged 18-35 years in good health and CMV-seropositive. The sequencing sample was made of PBMCs. The CDR3 sequence is CASSQEPGSGANVLTF. The CDR3 bases are TGCGCCAGCAGCCAAGAACCAGGCTCTGGGGCCAACGTCCTGACTTTC.